A single sample gave rise to the 9 T cell receptor beta chains below, sequenced in a study of blood T cell repertoires in COVID-19. Sequencing was performed with immunoSEQ multiplex PCR; in TCRdb, only in-frame clones are kept and a portion is missing. The sample records about 260,000 clones, around 86% being singletons. Sample: peripheral blood. These receptors all stem from a man aged 40-55 years who had recovered from COVID-19.

V is TRBV19 and J is TRBJ2-1, with a tentative D call TRBD2 (6 bases). From germline, CDR1 is LNHDA and CDR2 SQIVND (reference sequence). CDR3 size: 11 residues. V was cut by 4 bases and J by 9 bases, with 7 bases left in between. The CDR3 DNA reads TGTGCCAGTAGTAGTAGCGGTGAGCAGTTCTTC. Translated: CASSSSGEQFF.

A single count supports this clone. The V gene is TRBV13, the J gene TRBJ2-3; D gene unclear. The CDR3 contains 13 residues. Trimming removed 5 bases from V and 1 base from J, with 7 bases in between. Germline V gene data show CDR1 as PRHDT and CDR2 as FYEKMQ (reference sequence). CDR3 DNA: TGTGCCAGCAGCCCGCCAGGCACAGATACGCAGTATTTT. Amino acids: CASSPPGTDTQYF.

The gene calls are TRBV7-2 and TRBJ2-1; 9 positions agree with TRBD2. The V segment lost 5 bases and the J segment 7 bases; nucleotides outside the gene matches: 15. Germline V gene data show CDR1 as SGHTA and CDR2 as FQGNSA. The CDR3 sequence is 17 residues long. The CDR3 loop is CASSAGLGAGGPNEQFF. The CDR3 DNA reads as TGTGCCAGCAGCGCGGGCCTCGGGGCGGGGGGGCCGAATGAGCAGTTCTTC.

The chain couples TRBV6-2 or TRBV6-3 to TRBJ2-3, with D possibly matching TRBD1 (7 bases). Germline V gene data show CDR1 as MNHEY and CDR2 as SVGEGT. Trimming left V 2 bases short and J 4 bases short, with 10 bases between. The CDR3 totals 14 residues. In nucleotides, the CDR3 is TGTGCCAGCAGTTACACAGGGGAGGCAGATACGCAGTATTTT. It is translated as CASSYTGEADTQYF.

The V gene is TRBV30, the J gene TRBJ2-5; 11 bases line up with TRBD2. This CDR3 is 17 amino acids long. V lost 0 bases, J lost 2 bases, and 8 bases stayed unmatched. Germline V gene sequence: CDR1 GTSNPN, CDR2 SVGIG (reference sequence). Here the CDR3 DNA reads TGTGCCTGGAGTGTAGCTAGCGGGAGGAGTTGGCAAGAGACCCAGTACTTC. This gives the protein CAWSVASGRSWQETQYF.

This rearrangement joins TRBV5-1 to TRBJ1-1, with TRBD1 identical over 7 bases. The germline V gene encodes CDR1 SGHRS and CDR2 YFSETQ. This CDR3 is 16 amino acids long. J lost 6 bases, V lost 0 bases, and 11 bases had no gene match. The CDR3 DNA reads TGCGCCAGCAGCTTGGACGTGACAGGGCCCATGGCTGAAGCTTTCTTT. Translating it yields CASSLDVTGPMAEAFF.

J is TRBJ1-6 and V is TRBV19, with D tentatively TRBD1 (5 bases). The germline gives CDR1 LNHDA, CDR2 SQIVND (reference sequence). This CDR3 has 15 residues. V lost 5 bases and J 10 bases, leaving 18 bases between the germline ends. The CDR3 sequence: CASSPMITYRSPLHF. In DNA form, the CDR3 reads TGTGCCAGTAGTCCGATGATTACTTACAGGTCACCCCTCCACTTT.

J is TRBJ2-1 and V is TRBV6-2 or TRBV6-3; 10 bases align to TRBD2. The CDR3 sequence is 16 residues long. Per the germline V gene, CDR1 is MNHEY and CDR2 is SVGEGT. The J segment lost 5 bases and the V segment lost 2 bases, leaving 6 bases of the junction unmatched. CDR3 sequence reads: CASSYRGLATNNEQFF. DNA for the CDR3: TGTGCCAGCAGTTACCGGGGACTAGCGACTAACAATGAGCAGTTCTTC.

This clone was seen just once. V usage is TRBV15 and J usage is TRBJ1-1, with D maybe TRBD1 (6 bases). V was cut by 1 base and J by 6 bases, with 15 bases left in between. The CDR3 sequence is 15 residues long. Germline V lookup: CDR1 LNHNV, CDR2 YYDKDF (reference sequence). The CDR3 nucleotides are TGTGCCACCAGCAGAGTAGCGGGGGCGGGCGCTGAAGCTTTCTTT. Residues: CATSRVAGAGAEAFF.